The present T cell receptor beta chain was sequenced within a study of blood T cell repertoires in COVID-19 (dated by TCRdb to 2018 to 2021). Regarding the research as a whole: The collaborator samples originated in the United States, Italy and Spain and spanned the acute and convalescent phases of COVID-19. A de-identified subject ID, COVID-19 status, age in years and sex were almost always included in the sample metadata. Subjects who had been exposed to COVID-19, were actively infected with it, or had recovered from it provided the deeply sampled blood TCRbeta repertoires that made up the dataset. Where HLA class I and class II types were available, the types were taken from metadata supplied by the sample provider, not from assay-based typing. The material from the prospective study consisted of cDNA or gDNA derived from T cells, B-cell-depleted T cells, or PBMCs. Samples were obtained from the ongoing ImmuneRACE study (first 160 participants) and from some 1,200 subjects provided by 6 global collaborators. A freely available public database, intended as a resource for researchers studying the immune response to SARS-CoV-2, is where the repertoires were released. The paper's findings and limits, for the study overall: The quantity of clinical and demographic metadata differed by source and by participant and was supplied without curation.

The V end gives up 2 bases and the J end 7 bases, leaving 13 bases in the junction not matched to a gene. According to the germline V gene, CDR1 reads KGHSH and CDR2 reads LQKENI. CDR3 length: 16 amino acids, cysteine to phenylalanine. The DNA shown is the 48-base CDR3, in frame from base 1. Whole blood was collected in K2EDTA tubes by collaborating institutions according to the institutions' own protocols. Collaborator samples were shipped for TCRbeta analysis as frozen whole blood, isolated PBMCs, or DNA extracted from either sample type. TCRbeta CDR3 regions were amplified from genomic DNA by means of the immunoSEQ Assay, a bias-controlled multiplex PCR. Under the source paper's analysis protocol: Nucleated cell counts per sample were estimated from amplification of reference gene primers within the assay. To quantify the absolute abundance of each unique TCRbeta CDR3 rearrangement, sequence reads were collapsed and filtered. For each sample, productive Simpson clonality was calculated by taking the square root of Simpson's diversity index across productive rearrangements. The source is immuneACCESS, and TCRdb retained only in-frame sequences with V and J called. Part of the clones is not carried over; for the studies checked, unresolved V genes explain less than half of this, and the remainder is unexplained. The DNA gave D and trimming, while V, J and clone size come from that table. This sample gives some 80,000 clones in total; 85% to 90% of them show up just once. The ten biggest clones cover 22% of the sample.

Regarding this clone: Its antigen is not yet known. No quality values exist for individual bases; no much larger clone is one base distant.

The sequenced sample consisted of peripheral blood. This TCR derives from a woman older than 75 in a cohort sampled during active or convalescent COVID-19. The sequence is built from TRBV18 and TRBJ1-1, with 7 bases aligning to TRBD1. CDR3 sequence: CASSPNRQGASSEAFF. The nucleotides read TGTGCCAGCTCACCAAACAGACAGGGCGCCAGTAGTGAAGCTTTCTTT.